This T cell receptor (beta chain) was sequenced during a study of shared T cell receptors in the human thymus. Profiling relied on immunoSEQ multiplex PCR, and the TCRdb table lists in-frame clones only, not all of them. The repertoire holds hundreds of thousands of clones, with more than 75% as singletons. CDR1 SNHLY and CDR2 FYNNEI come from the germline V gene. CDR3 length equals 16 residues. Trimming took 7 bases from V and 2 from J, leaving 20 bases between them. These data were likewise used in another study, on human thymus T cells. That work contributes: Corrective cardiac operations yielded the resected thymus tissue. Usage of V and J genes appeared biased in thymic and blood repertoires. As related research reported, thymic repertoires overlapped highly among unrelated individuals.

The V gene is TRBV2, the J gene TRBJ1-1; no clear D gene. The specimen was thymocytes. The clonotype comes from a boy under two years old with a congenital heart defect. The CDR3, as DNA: TGTGCCAGCACTAGGAGCAGAACAATAGTTAACACTGAAGCTTTCTTT. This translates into CASTRSRTIVNTEAFF.